Sequencing of this TCR beta chain was carried out in a study of blood T cell repertoires in COVID-19. About the research overall: From the United States, Italy and Spain came samples of acute and convalescent COVID-19. Sources were T cells, B-cell-depleted T cells, or PBMCs; the material itself was cDNA or gDNA.

Repertoires were generated with immunoSEQ multiplex PCR, while TCRdb's copy carries only in-frame clones and drops some. This table has about 92,000 clones, 80% appearing once. This CDR3 has 15 amino acids. J lost 6 bases, V lost 6 bases, and 8 bases had no gene match. Germline loops: CDR1 MDHEN, CDR2 SYDVKM. The rearrangement uses TRBV28 and TRBJ2-5, with 12 bases fitting TRBD2. The sequenced material came from peripheral blood. This sequence originates from a woman in her 70s with acute or convalescent COVID-19. Here the CDR3 reads CASRLGLAGMKTQYF. Written as DNA, the CDR3 is TGTGCCAGCAGGCTCGGACTAGCGGGAATGAAGACCCAGTACTTC.